This TCR beta chain was recorded in a study of blood T cells in healthy people across ages. Points from the study as a whole: Greater diversity and more naive CD4+ cells were seen in long-lived donors than in aged donors. The recorded TCR beta diversity per million T cells decreased in a roughly linear manner with age.

Russia was home to the donors, healthy Caucasian individuals aged roughly 6 to 90. Combining a sample-barcoded 5' primer with a J-beta primer mix, a second PCR ran for roughly 7 to 12 cycles. All samples gave at least 3 million CDR3-containing paired-end reads. TCRdb re-called the 5' RACE reads through MiXCR, storing one row per CDR3 protein. The data contain 870,000 or so distinct CDR3 sequences, 25% to 35% of them seen just once; the ten biggest clones take up around 15%. The V gene's germline CDR1 is SGHTA and CDR2 FQGNSA. The CDR3 extends over 13 amino acids. The germline V and J ends were trimmed by 11 bases and 2 bases, with 15 bases remaining between them. Details on this clonotype: Its antigen is still unknown.

Specimen: blood. The V and J genes are TRBV7-2 and TRBJ2-5, with D tentatively TRBD2 (6 bases). The source is a woman of 80 years or more in good health. The CDR3 region has the DNA TGTGCCTCTGGGGGACGGGGGCAAGAGACCCAGTACTTC. Its translation is CASGGRGQETQYF.